This TCR beta chain is drawn from a study of cytomegalovirus exposure and HLA in healthy donors. About this clone itself: The antigen is undetermined.

The PCR was carried out with 60 Vbeta primers and 13 Jbeta primers. Only in-frame clones appear in the TCRdb table, and some are missing; sequencing was by immunoSEQ multiplex PCR. The table lists 120,000 or so clones, less than 80% of them singletons. CDR1 and CDR2 (germline): SGHRS, YFSETQ. This CDR3 comprises 15 residues. With 0 bases removed from V and 3 bases from J, the gap between germline ends came to 10 bases. Study-wide results and caveats: With DRB1 most and HLA-C fewest, TCR association rates differed between HLA loci in a later analysis. Later findings reportedly placed an Asian-associated ancestry cluster below the roughly 700-donor mean for N-insertions. The authors enumerated 150 to 200 TCR beta chains as linked to cytomegalovirus.

The chain combines TRBV5-1 with TRBJ1-5; D is possibly TRBD1 (6 bases). The clonotype was recovered from a woman aged 45-65 years in good health and CMV-seronegative. Sequencing used PBMCs. The DNA for the CDR3 is TGCGCCAGCAGCTTGGAGTCAGGGGACAATCAGCCCCAGCATTTT. This encodes CASSLESGDNQPQHF.